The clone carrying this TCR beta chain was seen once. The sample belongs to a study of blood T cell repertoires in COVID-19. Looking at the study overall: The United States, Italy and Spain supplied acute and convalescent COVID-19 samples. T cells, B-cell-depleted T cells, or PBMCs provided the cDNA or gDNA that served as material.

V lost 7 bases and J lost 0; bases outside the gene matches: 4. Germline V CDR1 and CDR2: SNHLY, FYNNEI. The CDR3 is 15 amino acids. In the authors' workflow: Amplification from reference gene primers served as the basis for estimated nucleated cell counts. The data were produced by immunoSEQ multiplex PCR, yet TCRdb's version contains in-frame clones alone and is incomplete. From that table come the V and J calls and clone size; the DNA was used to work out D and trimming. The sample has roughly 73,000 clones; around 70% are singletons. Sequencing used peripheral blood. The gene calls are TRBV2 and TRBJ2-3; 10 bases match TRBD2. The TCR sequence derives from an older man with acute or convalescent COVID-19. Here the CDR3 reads CASKETSGSTDTQYF. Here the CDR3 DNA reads TGTGCCAGCAAAGAGACTAGCGGGAGCACAGATACGCAGTATTTT.